These 26 T cell receptor beta chains share one sample of origin, sequenced in a study of neurological immune-mediated disorders. TCRdb re-derived calls from the 5' RACE reads in MiXCR, one entry per CDR3 protein. The sample comprises 50,000 to 60,000 distinct CDR3 sequences, more than 3% of which are singletons, and about 2% rests with the top ten. Sample: CD4+ T cells from blood. These receptors came from a woman between 40 and 50 years old with multiple sclerosis.

This clonotype appeared many times. The chain joins TRBV20-1 to TRBJ2-1; TRBD1 is a possible D gene (7 bases). The CDR3 length is 14 residues. Trimming removed 5 bases at V and 7 bases at J, with 18 bases between. Per germline, CDR1 DFQATT and CDR2 SNEGSKA (reference sequence). DNA of the CDR3: TGCAGTGCTTCCCCCCAGGGGGGCACTAATGAGCAGTTCTTC. It translates to CSASPQGGTNEQFF.

This clonotype was seen repeatedly, ten times or more. V and J are TRBV5-1 and TRBJ1-1; D might be TRBD1 (6 bases). V lost 0 bases, J lost 0 bases, and 12 bases lay in between. The CDR3 is 16 residues long. Germline V gene sequence: CDR1 SGHRS, CDR2 YFSETQ. The CDR3 DNA reads as TGCGCCAGCAGCTTGGCCGGGACATACATGAACACTGAAGCTTTCTTT. Residues: CASSLAGTYMNTEAFF. The full variable domain, completed using reference TRBV5-1 and TRBJ1-1, is KAGVTQTPRYLIKTRGQQVTLSCSPISGHRSVSWYQQTPGQGLQFLFEYFSETQRNKGNFPGRFSGRQFSNSRSEMNVSTLELGDSALYLCASSLAGTYMNTEAFFGQGTRLTVV.

This clonotype was detected many times. Here the CDR3 DNA reads TGTGCCAGCAGCTTAGCCCTTCGGGGGACTGAAGCTTTCTTT. It is translated as CASSLALRGTEAFF. The chain recombines TRBV7-8 with TRBJ1-1, with D maybe TRBD1 (5 bases). From germline, CDR1 is SGHVS and CDR2 FQNEAQ. The CDR3 sequence is 14 residues long. Deletions cut 0 bases from V and 5 bases from J, with 10 bases between.

This clonotype was detected many times. J is TRBJ2-1 and V is TRBV7-7; no definite D call. The germline CDR1 and CDR2 sequences are SSHAT and FNYEAQ (reference sequence). This CDR3 is 15 amino acids long. Trimming took off 1 base at V and 8 bases at J, with 15 bases between the two ends. Written as DNA, the CDR3 is TGTGCCAGCAGCTTAGAGCCGGGCAGTAGCCATGAGCAGTTCTTC. It yields the protein CASSLEPGSSHEQFF.

This clonotype has a handful of counts. The chain is built from TRBV7-9 and TRBJ1-1; TRBD1 might be the D (5 bases). The V gene lost 3 bases and the J gene lost 6 bases, with 11 bases spanning the gap. Germline-derived CDR1 and CDR2 are SEHNR and FQNEAQ (reference sequence). This CDR3 contains 13 residues. CDR3 in amino acids: CASSLTVASEAFF. CDR3 DNA sequence: TGTGCCAGCAGCTTGACAGTTGCATCTGAAGCTTTCTTT.

This clonotype was seen at least ten times. The genes are TRBV5-1 and TRBJ2-5; D gene uncertain. The CDR3 sequence is 14 residues long. Trimming pared 2 bases from V and 2 bases from J, leaving 10 bases between. Germline V CDR1 and CDR2: SGHRS, YFSETQ. CDR3 in amino acids: CASSFGALQETQYF. Written as DNA, the CDR3 is TGCGCCAGCAGCTTCGGTGCACTTCAAGAGACCCAGTACTTC.

This clonotype appeared many times. This chain joins TRBV5-5 and TRBJ2-2, with 13 bases that match TRBD2. V trimming: 2 bases; J trimming: 7 bases; junction bases outside the gene matches: 2. The CDR3 length is 15 residues. Germline V gives CDR1 SGHKS, CDR2 YYEKEE (reference sequence). The DNA of the CDR3 is TGTGCCAGCAGCTTCGGACTAGCGGGGGTCGGGGAGCTGTTTTTT. Residues: CASSFGLAGVGELFF.

This clonotype was detected many times. The chain couples TRBV5-1 to TRBJ1-2; 8 positions agree with TRBD1. Germline V gives CDR1 SGHRS, CDR2 YFSETQ. The V and J ends lost 1 base and 5 bases, in that order; junction bases with no gene match: 7. The CDR3 length is 15 residues. The CDR3 sequence: CASSLTGGTGYGYTF. The CDR3 DNA is TGCGCCAGCAGCTTGACAGGGGGTACTGGATATGGCTACACCTTC.

In this sample, this clonotype turned up many times. The chain uses TRBV20-1 and TRBJ2-1; TRBD2 matches 7 bases. Germline assignment: CDR1 DFQATT and CDR2 SNEGSKA (reference sequence). After removal of 3 bases from V and 7 bases from J, the junction contained 9 bases not matched to a gene. The CDR3 consists of 14 residues. The CDR3 loop reads CSASHSRGVNEQFF. For the CDR3, the DNA is TGCAGTGCTAGCCACTCCCGGGGGGTTAATGAGCAGTTCTTC.

This clonotype occurred many times. V and J are TRBV7-9 and TRBJ1-1, with 7 bases lining up with TRBD1. The germline V gene has CDR1 SEHNR and CDR2 FQNEAQ (reference sequence). The CDR3 is made up of 15 amino acids. V lost 3 bases, J lost 5 bases, and 9 bases stayed unmatched. CDR3 coding DNA: TGTGCCAGCAGCTTTACAGGGGCCGGGGGAACTGAAGCTTTCTTT. Its protein product is CASSFTGAGGTEAFF.

This clonotype was counted ten times or more. The chain carries TRBV14 and TRBJ1-2; a possible D gene is TRBD1 (6 bases). The CDR3 length is 12 residues. The V and J ends lost 4 bases and 8 bases respectively, with 11 bases between them. CDR1 is SGHDN, CDR2 FVKESK, per germline. CDR3 nucleotide sequence: TGTGCCAGCAGCCCTACAGGGTTCGGCTACACCTTC. It codes for CASSPTGFGYTF. The full variable domain, in which reference TRBV14 and TRBJ1-2 provide the parts outside the CDR3, is EAGVTQFPSHSVIEKGQTVTLRCDPISGHDNLYWYRRVMGKEIKFLLHFVKESKQDESGMPNNRFLAERTGGTYSTLKVQPAELEDSGVYFCASSPTGFGYTFGSGTRLTVV.

This clonotype was seen at least ten times. This rearrangement joins TRBV4-2 to TRBJ1-2, with no clear D. V gave up 3 bases and J gave up 8 bases, with 13 bases separating them. This CDR3 has 13 residues. The germline CDR1 and CDR2 sequences are LGHNA and YNFKEQ. The CDR3 reads CASSHQDRRGYTF. The DNA for the CDR3 is TGTGCCAGCAGCCACCAGGACCGGCGGGGCTACACCTTC.

The V and J genes are TRBV2 and TRBJ1-2, with TRBD1 as a possible D gene (5 bases). Germline V CDR1 and CDR2: SNHLY, FYNNEI. Trimming removed 7 bases from V and 2 bases from J, with 8 bases in between. This CDR3 has 12 amino acids. DNA of the CDR3: TGTGCCAGCAAGGGACGGAACTATGGCTACACCTTC. The encoded protein is CASKGRNYGYTF. The full variable domain, its missing parts supplied by reference TRBV2 and TRBJ1-2, is EPEVTQTPSHQVTQMGQEVILRCVPISNHLYFYWYRQILGQKVEFLVSFYNNEISEKSEIFDDQFSVERPDGSNFTLKIRSTKLEDSAMYFCASKGRNYGYTFGSGTRLTVV.

In its sample, this clonotype was seen many times. The rearrangement links TRBV5-1 to TRBJ2-3; the D is unclear. The CDR3 loop spans 14 amino acids. The germline V and J ends were trimmed by 4 bases and 0 bases, with 9 bases remaining between them. CDR1 and CDR2 from the germline V gene are SGHRS and YFSETQ. The CDR3 DNA reads TGCGCCAGCAGCCTTTGGACCAGCACAGATACGCAGTATTTT. It yields the protein CASSLWTSTDTQYF.

This clonotype was seen at least ten times. The chain recombines TRBV10-3 with TRBJ1-3, with TRBD1 as a possible D gene (5 bases). Germline assignment: CDR1 ENHRY and CDR2 SYGVKD. V lost 10 bases, J lost 0 bases, and 16 bases lay in between. This CDR3 has 15 residues. CDR3 protein: CASGAAHLSGNTIYF. The DNA of the CDR3 is TGTGCCAGTGGGGCGGCCCATCTCTCTGGAAACACCATATATTTT.

Many counts were recorded for this clonotype. The chain is built from TRBV30 and TRBJ1-1; D is ambiguous. CDR3 length equals 13 residues. The germline V gene encodes CDR1 GTSNPN and CDR2 SVGIG (reference sequence). With 4 bases removed from V and 0 bases from J, the gap between germline ends came to 9 bases. The CDR3 reads CAWMGSMNTEAFF. The DNA of the CDR3 is TGTGCCTGGATGGGCAGCATGAACACTGAAGCTTTCTTT.

Many counts were recorded for this clonotype. The chain combines TRBV20-1 with TRBJ2-7; D remains ambiguous. Trimming removed 7 bases from V and 7 bases from J, with 11 bases in between. The germline V gene encodes CDR1 DFQATT and CDR2 SNEGSKA (reference sequence). CDR3 length equals 10 residues. The CDR3 nucleotides read TGCAGTGTGGACGGTAGAGAGCAGTACTTC. As protein: CSVDGREQYF.

This clonotype was counted ten times or more. This chain connects TRBV15 to TRBJ2-3; D is undetermined. Germline values: CDR1 LNHNV, CDR2 YYDKDF (reference sequence). The V gene lost 0 bases and the J gene lost 6 bases, with 4 bases spanning the gap. CDR3 size: 12 residues. Written as DNA, the CDR3 is TGTGCCACCAGCAGAGACCCCGATACGCAGTATTTT. This translates into CATSRDPDTQYF. Filled out from reference TRBV15 and TRBJ2-3, the complete variable domain reads DAMVIQNPRYQVTQFGKPVTLSCSQTLNHNVMYWYQQKSSQAPKLLFHYYDKDFNNEADTPDNFQSRRPNTSFCFLDIRSPGLGDTAMYLCATSRDPDTQYFGPGTRLTVL.

There are many counts of this clonotype. The chain employs TRBV5-1 and TRBJ1-1; 9 nucleotides align to TRBD1. The CDR3 runs to 16 residues. The junction had 9 bases not matched to a gene; V was cut back by 4 bases and J by 2 bases. Germline V CDR1 and CDR2: SGHRS, YFSETQ. CDR3 DNA: TGCGCCAGCAGCGCAATGCTACAGGGGGCTAACACTGAAGCTTTCTTT. Its translation: CASSAMLQGANTEAFF. The variable domain in full, completed from reference TRBV5-1 and TRBJ1-1, reads KAGVTQTPRYLIKTRGQQVTLSCSPISGHRSVSWYQQTPGQGLQFLFEYFSETQRNKGNFPGRFSGRQFSNSRSEMNVSTLELGDSALYLCASSAMLQGANTEAFFGQGTRLTVV.

This clonotype was recorded at least ten times. This chain uses TRBV10-3 with TRBJ2-7, with TRBD1 as a possible D gene (6 bases). Trimming took off 6 bases at V and 3 bases at J, with 9 bases between the two ends. Germline V CDR1 and CDR2: ENHRY, SYGVKD. The CDR3 loop spans 12 amino acids. The CDR3 nucleotides are TGTGCCATCAGCGGACAGAACTACGAGCAGTACTTC. Translation gives CAISGQNYEQYF.

This clonotype was detected ten times or more. V usage is TRBV6-5 and J usage is TRBJ2-2; unclear D gene. CDR1 is MNHEY and CDR2 is SVGAGI in the germline V gene. V was cut by 7 bases and J by 3 bases, with 12 bases left in between. The CDR3 runs 14 residues. Here the CDR3 reads CASTPLGYTGELFF. Written as DNA, the CDR3 is TGTGCCAGCACCCCCCTAGGATACACCGGGGAGCTGTTTTTT.

This clonotype was seen repeatedly, ten times or more. This chain uses TRBV5-1 with TRBJ1-2; TRBD1 aligns across 11 bases. The germline V gene has CDR1 SGHRS and CDR2 YFSETQ. J gave up 5 bases and V 3 bases, and 6 bases lay outside the gene matches. The length of the CDR3 is 15 residues. The CDR3 coding sequence is TGCGCCAGCAGCTACGGACAGGGGGCTCGTTATGGCTACACCTTC. Translated: CASSYGQGARYGYTF.

Ten or more counts support this clonotype. The chain combines TRBV29-1 with TRBJ1-1; no firm D call. CDR3 size: 12 residues. The germline CDR1 and CDR2 sequences are SQVTM and ANQGSEA. The V gene lost 0 bases and the J gene lost 8 bases, with 10 bases spanning the gap. In nucleotides, the CDR3 is TGCAGCGTTGAAGAGCACGGAGGGGAAGCTTTCTTT. Translated, it gives CSVEEHGGEAFF.

The sample holds many counts of this clonotype. J is TRBJ2-2 and V is TRBV29-1; D remains unclear. There are 13 residues in the CDR3. The V gene lost 4 bases and the J gene lost 4 bases, with 10 bases spanning the gap. Germline-derived CDR1 and CDR2 are SQVTM and ANQGSEA. The CDR3 sequence is CSVAQVLTGELFF. Written as DNA, the CDR3 is TGCAGCGTTGCCCAGGTTCTCACCGGGGAGCTGTTTTTT.

This clonotype was observed many times. The chain employs TRBV6-5 and TRBJ2-3; 8 bases line up with TRBD1. This CDR3 is built from 16 residues. The V gene's germline CDR1 is MNHEY and CDR2 SVGAGI. The V gene end was trimmed by 5 bases and the J gene end by 11 bases; junction bases not matched to a gene: 18. CDR3 nucleotides: TGTGCCAGCAGTCTTCTCCCGGGACAGGATTATTTCATGCAGTATTTT. Amino acids: CASSLLPGQDYFMQYF.

This clonotype has at least ten counts. The CDR3 DNA reads TGTGCCAGCAGTTTACAGGAAGGTCTTGGCTACACCTTC. Its translation is CASSLQEGLGYTF. The chain carries TRBV12-3 or TRBV12-4 and TRBJ1-2; no reliable D call. This CDR3 has 13 residues. V was cut by 2 bases and J by 7 bases, with 11 bases left in between.